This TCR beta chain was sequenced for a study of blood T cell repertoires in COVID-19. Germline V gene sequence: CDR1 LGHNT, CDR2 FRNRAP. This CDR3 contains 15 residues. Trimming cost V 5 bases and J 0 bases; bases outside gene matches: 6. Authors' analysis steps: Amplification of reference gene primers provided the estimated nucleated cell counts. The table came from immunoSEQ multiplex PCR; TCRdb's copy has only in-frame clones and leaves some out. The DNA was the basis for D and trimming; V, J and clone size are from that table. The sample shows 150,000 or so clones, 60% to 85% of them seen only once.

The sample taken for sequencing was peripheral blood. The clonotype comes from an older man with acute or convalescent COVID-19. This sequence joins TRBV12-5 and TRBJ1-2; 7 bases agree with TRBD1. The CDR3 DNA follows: TGTGCTAGTGGTCTTACAGGGGCAGCTAACTATGGCTACACCTTC. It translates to CASGLTGAANYGYTF.